The 5 T cell receptor beta chains reported below all come from one sample, sequenced in a study of PD-1 blockade in classical Hodgkin lymphoma. The method was immunoSEQ multiplex PCR; TCRdb's version includes in-frame clones alone and lacks a portion of them. Among roughly 56,000 clones listed, 88% were seen once. Every patient had relapsed following autologous stem cell transplantation, and cohorts differed in brentuximab vedotin exposure. The material sequenced was peripheral blood mononuclear cells (PBMCs), taken before the second cycle of nivolumab. These receptors were taken from a human donor with classical Hodgkin lymphoma.

Worth noting for this clone: The identical CDR3 is also encoded by other nucleotide sequences in the sample. This chain uses TRBV5-1 with TRBJ2-7; D unclear. V dropped 2 bases and J dropped 2 bases, with 8 bases sitting between them. CDR1 is SGHRS, CDR2 YFSETQ, per germline. The CDR3 is made up of 13 amino acids. The CDR3: CASSFDGTYEQYF. CDR3 nucleotides: TGCGCCAGCAGCTTCGACGGTACCTACGAGCAGTACTTC.

This chain links TRBV25-1 with TRBJ2-2, with TRBD2 as a possible D gene (5 bases). Per the germline V gene, CDR1 is MGHDK and CDR2 is SYGVNS. The CDR3 runs to 16 residues. V dropped 7 bases and J dropped 0 bases, with 15 bases sitting between them. The CDR3 is CASKASGSTNTGELFF. Here the CDR3 DNA reads TGTGCCAGCAAGGCCAGCGGATCGACGAACACCGGGGAGCTGTTTTTT. The full variable domain, in which reference TRBV25-1 and TRBJ2-2 provide the parts outside the CDR3, is EADIYQTPRYLVIGTGKKITLECSQTMGHDKMYWYQQDPGMELHLIHYSYGVNSTEKGDLSSESTVSRIRTEHFPLTLESARPSHTSQYLCASKASGSTNTGELFFGEGSRLTVL.

The chain has TRBV5-8 and TRBJ2-4; 7 nucleotides match TRBD1. Looked up from germline, CDR1 is SGHTS and CDR2 is YDEGEE. The CDR3 has 15 residues. Unmatched junction bases numbered 12, after V lost 4 bases and J lost 8 bases. CDR3 amino acids: CASSQGRQGRDIQYF. DNA of the CDR3: TGTGCCAGCAGCCAAGGGAGACAGGGCCGGGACATTCAGTACTTC.

This chain connects TRBV7-3 to TRBJ1-1; TRBD1 might be the D (5 bases). Trimming removed 6 bases from V and 1 base from J, with 9 bases in between. CDR3 length: 13 residues. Germline CDR1 reads SGHTA; CDR2 reads FQGTGA. In DNA form, the CDR3 reads TGTGCCAGCAGTTTTACAGGGAACACTGAAGCTTTCTTT. Translated: CASSFTGNTEAFF.

The gene calls are TRBV30 and TRBJ2-1; TRBD2 aligns across 7 bases. This CDR3 comprises 11 residues. Germline CDR1 and CDR2: GTSNPN and SVGIG (reference sequence). V was clipped by 5 bases and J by 9 bases; unmatched bases: 4. In DNA, the CDR3 is TGTGCCTGGGGGAGGGGATTTGAGCAGTTCTTC. This sequence encodes CAWGRGFEQFF.